Below, 16 T cell receptor beta chains from the same sample are listed, as sequenced in a study of shared T cell receptors in the human thymus. Method: immunoSEQ multiplex PCR; TCRdb's copy keeps in-frame clones and lacks some. The sample includes 500,000 to 750,000 clones, approximately 88% of them seen just once. These data were likewise used in another study, on human thymus T cells.

Material for sequencing was thymocytes. Receptors originate from a boy younger than two with a congenital heart defect.

The rearrangement uses TRBV12-5 and TRBJ2-1, with TRBD2 matching 9 bases. Germline V gives CDR1 LGHNT, CDR2 FRNRAP. This CDR3 has 15 residues. The ends lost 6 bases at V and 8 bases at J; junction bases unmatched: 11. CDR3 coding DNA: TGTGCTAGTGGCGTGGGCGGGAGGGCCTGGGATGAGCAGTTCTTC. It specifies CASGVGGRAWDEQFF.

The chain joins TRBV30 to TRBJ2-1; 12 bases agree with TRBD2. Germline V gene lookup returns CDR1 GTSNPN and CDR2 SVGIG (reference sequence). Trimming at V came to 2 bases and at J to 5 bases, leaving 7 bases not matched to a gene. CDR3 length: 16 residues. The CDR3 DNA sequence: TGTGCCTGGAGTCCCCCGTGGACTAGCGGGGACAATGAGCAGTTCTTC. This translates into CAWSPPWTSGDNEQFF. Full variable domain (outside the CDR3, taken from reference TRBV30 and TRBJ2-1): SQTIHQWPATLVQPVGSPLSLECTVEGTSNPNLYWYRQAAGRGLQLLFYSVGIGQISSEVPQNLSASRPQDRQFILSSKKLLLSDSGFYLCAWSPPWTSGDNEQFFGPGTRLTVL.

The CDR3 loop is CASSANPGGNTIYF. In DNA form, the CDR3 reads TGTGCCAGCAGCGCCAACCCAGGAGGAAACACCATATATTTT. The chain joins TRBV7-6 to TRBJ1-3, with D unresolved. CDR3 length: 14 residues. Germline V gene sequence: CDR1 SGHVS, CDR2 FNYEAQ. Trimming took off 5 bases at V and 4 bases at J, with 12 bases between the two ends.

This clone has more than one count but fewer than ten. The chain links TRBV28 to TRBJ1-5; D unclear. The V end lost 7 bases, the J end lost 2 bases, and 9 bases lay between the germline ends. The CDR3 is 13 residues long. Germline values: CDR1 MDHEN, CDR2 SYDVKM. In nucleotides, the CDR3 is TGTGCCAGCATCGGGAAGGGCAATCAGCCCCAGCATTTT. Translated, it gives CASIGKGNQPQHF.

This chain connects TRBV4-3 to TRBJ2-3; TRBD1 agrees at 10 bases. The CDR3 totals 17 residues. Trimming took 3 bases from V and 1 from J; bases not matched to a gene: 7. Germline V gene data show CDR1 as LGHNA and CDR2 as YSLEER. Written as DNA, the CDR3 is TGCGCCAGCAGCCACCTCAGGACAGGGGGAGGCACAGATACGCAGTATTTT. Translating gives CASSHLRTGGGTDTQYF.

The genes are TRBV7-3 and TRBJ2-1; TRBD2 agrees at 8 bases. V was clipped by 2 bases and J by 5 bases; unmatched bases: 5. Germline V gene lookup returns CDR1 SGHTA and CDR2 FQGTGA. There are 15 residues in the CDR3. The CDR3 loop reads CASSLCGRRDNEQFF. The CDR3, as DNA: TGTGCCAGCAGCTTATGCGGGAGGAGAGACAATGAGCAGTTCTTC. The full variable domain, completed using reference TRBV7-3 and TRBJ2-1, is GAGVSQTPSNKVTEKGKYVELRCDPISGHTALYWYRQSLGQGPEFLIYFQGTGAADDSGLPNDRFFAVRPEGSVSTLKIQRTERGDSAVYLCASSLCGRRDNEQFFGPGTRLTVL.

The chain joins TRBV15 to TRBJ2-5, with D possibly matching TRBD1 (5 bases). The assigned J gene may be wrong: the sequence end matches TRBJ2-7 better. This CDR3 spans 15 amino acids. Per the germline V gene, CDR1 is LNHNV and CDR2 is YYDKDF (reference sequence). The CDR3 bases are TGTGCCACCAGCAGAGTTCGACAGTTTTCCTACGAGCAGTACTTC. As protein: CATSRVRQFSYEQYF.

This clone was seen a few times. The chain has TRBV7-2 and TRBJ2-3, with TRBD2 as a possible D gene (5 bases). CDR3 length: 12 amino acids. Trimming cost V 3 bases and J 14 bases, with 15 bases left between them. The germline CDR1 and CDR2 sequences are SGHTA and FQGNSA. The CDR3 loop is CASSFPPGIAYF. The CDR3 bases are TGTGCCAGCAGCTTTCCTCCGGGGATCGCGTATTTT.

This clone was recorded once. The chain links TRBV29-1 to TRBJ2-2; TRBD2 matches at 7 bases. Germline V CDR1 and CDR2: SQVTM, ANQGSEA. The CDR3 is made up of 19 amino acids. The V segment lost 4 bases and the J segment 6 bases; nucleotides outside the gene matches: 23. In DNA form, the CDR3 reads TGCAGCGTTGTAGGGAGGGGTGGTGGGTTTGGTCCGGCAGCCGGGGAGCTGTTTTTT. Encoded protein: CSVVGRGGGFGPAAGELFF.

The chain is built from TRBV16 and TRBJ2-7; maybe TRBD1 (6 bases). Germline-derived CDR1 and CDR2 are KGHSY and FQNENV. Trimming cost V 0 bases and J 9 bases, with 18 bases left between them. The CDR3 has 15 residues. The CDR3 loop is CASSQSRGDRRWQYF. DNA for the CDR3: TGTGCCAGCAGCCAATCTCGGGGCGACAGGAGGTGGCAGTACTTC.

The chain couples TRBV15 to TRBJ2-1; D not resolved. Trimming took 5 bases from V and 4 from J, leaving 12 bases between them. The CDR3 covers 14 residues. The germline gives CDR1 LNHNV, CDR2 YYDKDF (reference sequence). In DNA, the CDR3 is TGTGCCACCAGCGTCCAAAGGCGGTACAATGAGCAGTTCTTC. Its translation is CATSVQRRYNEQFF.

CDR3 amino acids: CASSENGTGGKAGELFF. CDR3 nucleotide sequence: TGTGCCAGCAGTGAAAATGGGACAGGGGGAAAGGCCGGGGAGCTGTTTTTT. This chain connects TRBV25-1 to TRBJ2-2; 11 bases align to TRBD1. There are 17 residues in the CDR3. From germline, CDR1 is MGHDK and CDR2 SYGVNS. V lost 2 bases and J lost 6; bases outside the gene matches: 8. The full variable domain, with the rest looked up from reference TRBV25-1 and TRBJ2-2, is EADIYQTPRYLVIGTGKKITLECSQTMGHDKMYWYQQDPGMELHLIHYSYGVNSTEKGDLSSESTVSRIRTEHFPLTLESARPSHTSQYLCASSENGTGGKAGELFFGEGSRLTVL.

This clone appeared a single time. This chain links TRBV7-9 with TRBJ2-7, with a possible D match to TRBD1 (6 bases). The CDR3 loop spans 13 amino acids. Trimming left V 4 bases short and J 7 bases short, with 14 bases between. CDR1 is SEHNR and CDR2 is FQNEAQ in the germline V gene (reference sequence). The DNA of the CDR3 is TGTGCCAGCAGCTCCACAGGGTCTTTAGAGCAGTACTTC. This encodes CASSSTGSLEQYF.

The rearrangement joins TRBV7-9 to TRBJ2-7, with 9 bases aligning to TRBD1. The V and J ends lost 1 base and 5 bases, in that order; junction bases with no gene match: 12. Per the germline V gene, CDR1 is SEHNR and CDR2 is FQNEAQ (reference sequence). The CDR3 is made up of 17 amino acids. The DNA of the CDR3 is TGTGCCAGCAGCTTAGGGGACAGGGAGTTTGGGGGGGACGAGCAGTACTTC. Protein: CASSLGDREFGGDEQYF.

V gene TRBV5-6 combines with J gene TRBJ2-7; 10 nucleotides align to TRBD1. The CDR3 runs 15 residues. Germline V CDR1 and CDR2: SGHDT, YYEEEE. After removal of 4 bases from V and 1 base from J, the junction contained 5 bases not matched to a gene. The CDR3 DNA follows: TGTGCCAGCAGCGCCCGGACAGGGGGGTCCTACGAGCAGTACTTC. Translating gives CASSARTGGSYEQYF.

The rearrangement links TRBV10-2 to TRBJ1-1; D not resolved. CDR3 length equals 14 residues. CDR1 is WSHSY and CDR2 is SAAADI in the germline V gene. Trimming took off 2 bases at V and 5 bases at J, with 12 bases between the two ends. The CDR3 DNA is TGCGCCAGCAGTGAGCAGGCGCCCTGGACTGAAGCTTTCTTT. Translated: CASSEQAPWTEAFF.